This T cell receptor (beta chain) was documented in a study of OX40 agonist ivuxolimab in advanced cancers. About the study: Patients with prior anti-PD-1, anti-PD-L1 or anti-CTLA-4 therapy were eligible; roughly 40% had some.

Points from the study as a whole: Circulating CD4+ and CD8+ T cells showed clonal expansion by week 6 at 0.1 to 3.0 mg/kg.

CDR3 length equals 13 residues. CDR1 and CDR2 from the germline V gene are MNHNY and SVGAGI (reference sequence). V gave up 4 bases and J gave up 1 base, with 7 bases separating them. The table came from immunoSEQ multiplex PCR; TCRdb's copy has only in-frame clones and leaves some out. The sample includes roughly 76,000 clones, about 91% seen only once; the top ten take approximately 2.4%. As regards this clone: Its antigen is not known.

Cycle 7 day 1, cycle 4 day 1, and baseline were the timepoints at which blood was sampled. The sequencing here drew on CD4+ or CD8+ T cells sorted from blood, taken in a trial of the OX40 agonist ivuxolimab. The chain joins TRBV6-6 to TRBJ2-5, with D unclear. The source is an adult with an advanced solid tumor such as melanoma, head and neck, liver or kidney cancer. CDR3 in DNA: TGTGCCAGCAGTTTTACCCCCCAAGAGACCCAGTACTTC. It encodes CASSFTPQETQYF.